The T cell receptor (beta chain) described here comes from a study of blood T cell repertoires in COVID-19. Study details: Both acute and convalescent COVID-19 samples were obtained from the United States, Italy and Spain. PBMCs, B-cell-depleted T cells, or T cells provided the cDNA or gDNA that made up the material.

V lost 5 bases to trimming and J lost 2 bases; unmatched junction nucleotides: 5. This CDR3 has 14 residues. Looked up from germline, CDR1 is PRHDT and CDR2 is FYEKMQ (reference sequence). This clone was counted at least ten times. In the authors' workflow: Amplified reference gene primers provided the basis for estimating nucleated cell counts. The repertoire was sequenced with immunoSEQ multiplex PCR; TCRdb's copy has only in-frame clones and lacks some. V and J calls and clone size follow that table, whereas D and trimming were derived from the DNA. The sample shows 40,000 to 60,000 clones, 84% of them seen only once.

The origin of this receptor is a human donor in a cohort sampled during active COVID-19. V is TRBV13 and J is TRBJ2-7; 8 bases are shared with TRBD1. What was sequenced was peripheral blood. Written as DNA, the CDR3 is TGTGCCAGCAGCCCCCCGACAGGGGCCTACGAGCAGTACTTC. This gives the protein CASSPPTGAYEQYF.